The present T cell receptor beta chain was sequenced within a study of identical twins. TCRdb ran MiXCR on the 5' RACE reads and lists one entry per CDR3 protein. The table includes over 200,000 distinct CDR3 sequences, about 10% detected once. CDR1 is SGHTA and CDR2 is FQGNSA in the germline V gene. Trimming removed 4 bases from V and 6 bases from J, with 10 bases in between. The CDR3 loop spans 13 amino acids. This clonotype came up a few times. This receptor was taken from a man between 45 and 60 years old in good health. The sequenced material came from memory T cells sorted from blood. This chain uses TRBV7-2 with TRBJ2-1; D is perhaps TRBD2 (6 bases). CDR3 nucleotide sequence: TGTGCCAGCAGCTCGCGTAGCGGCAATGAGCAGTTCTTC. Protein sequence: CASSSRSGNEQFF.